Shown below are 28 T cell receptor beta chains from a single sample sequenced in a study of post-analysis software for immune sequencing data. Findings of the study overall: Relative to controls, patients had several TRBV segments at higher frequency, with TRBV5-6, TRBV5-1 and TRBV20-1 among these.

For these receptors, no antigen is known. Libraries were made from TCR beta cDNA, and they carried unique molecular identifiers. TCRdb ran MiXCR on the PCR reads and lists one entry per CDR3 protein. The data show fewer than 850,000 distinct CDR3 sequences, with less than 35% seen just once and more than 0.55% held by the top ten. The sample consisted of blood. The origin of the receptors is a girl aged 10-17 years with multiple sclerosis.

V is TRBV7-2 and J is TRBJ1-1; D is uncertain. The CDR3 loop spans 15 amino acids. V was cut by 1 base and J by 0 bases, with 9 bases left in between. CDR1 is SGHTA, CDR2 FQGNSA, per germline. CDR3 amino acids: CASSLEGDMNTEAFF. The DNA for the CDR3 is TGTGCCAGCAGCTTAGAAGGAGATATGAACACTGAAGCTTTCTTT. The complete variable domain, with remaining parts taken from reference TRBV7-2 and TRBJ1-1, reads GAGVSQSPSNKVTEKGKDVELRCDPISGHTALYWYRQSLGQGLEFLIYFQGNSAPDKSGLPSDRFSAERTGGSVSTLTIQRTQQEDSAVYLCASSLEGDMNTEAFFGQGTRLTVV.

This sequence joins TRBV7-2 and TRBJ2-3; 10 nucleotides line up with TRBD2. V lost 2 bases and J lost 4; bases outside the gene matches: 6. This CDR3 has 16 residues. Germline lookup yields CDR1 SGHTA and CDR2 FQGNSA. CDR3 bases: TGTGCCAGCAGCTTAAGGACTAGCGGAATCTCAGATACGCAGTATTTT. Translation gives CASSLRTSGISDTQYF. Complete variable domain (other parts from reference TRBV7-2 and TRBJ2-3): GAGVSQSPSNKVTEKGKDVELRCDPISGHTALYWYRQSLGQGLEFLIYFQGNSAPDKSGLPSDRFSAERTGGSVSTLTIQRTQQEDSAVYLCASSLRTSGISDTQYFGPGTRLTVL.

This clonotype appeared a single time. This chain joins TRBV7-9 and TRBJ2-5; TRBD2 might be the D (5 bases). CDR3 length equals 16 residues. V was pared by 5 bases and J by 1 base, with 17 bases between. Per the germline V gene, CDR1 is SEHNR and CDR2 is FQNEAQ (reference sequence). CDR3 nucleotides: TGTGCCAGCAGCCCCGGAGGCAGTACGTGCCAAGAGACCCAGTACTTC. Residues: CASSPGGSTCQETQYF.

This clonotype was found a few times. J is TRBJ2-3 and V is TRBV10-2, with 7 bases that match TRBD2. Germline-derived CDR1 and CDR2 are WSHSY and SAAADI. Trimming cost V 2 bases and J 0 bases; bases outside gene matches: 5. The CDR3 extends over 16 amino acids. DNA of the CDR3: TGCGCCAGCAGTGAGGCCACTAGCGCAAGCACAGATACGCAGTATTTT. Protein: CASSEATSASTDTQYF.

This clonotype was found a few times. This chain joins TRBV5-1 and TRBJ2-1; D remains ambiguous. Germline lookup yields CDR1 SGHRS and CDR2 YFSETQ. Trimming took off 1 base at V and 0 bases at J, with 8 bases between the two ends. The CDR3 is 15 amino acids. CDR3 protein: CASSLLDISYNEQFF. The DNA for the CDR3 is TGCGCCAGCAGCTTGCTAGACATCTCCTACAATGAGCAGTTCTTC.

J is TRBJ2-7 and V is TRBV9; 8 nucleotides match TRBD1. Germline CDR1 and CDR2: SGDLS and YYNGEE. The J segment lost 0 bases and the V segment lost 0 bases, leaving 5 bases of the junction unmatched. The CDR3 is made up of 16 amino acids. Here the CDR3 DNA reads TGTGCCAGCAGCGTAGCTCCGGGACAGGACTCCTACGAGCAGTACTTC. This codes for CASSVAPGQDSYEQYF.

The table lists this clonotype with many counts. V gene TRBV7-2 combines with J gene TRBJ2-5; unclear D gene. Germline V gene data show CDR1 as SGHTA and CDR2 as FQGNSA. CDR3 length equals 15 residues. V was clipped by 5 bases and J by 3 bases, with 16 bases between them. The CDR3 loop is CASSQGLGLEETQYF. The CDR3 DNA follows: TGTGCCAGCAGCCAAGGGTTGGGCCTAGAAGAGACCCAGTACTTC.

V usage is TRBV7-2 and J usage is TRBJ1-2; D remains ambiguous. Germline V gene lookup returns CDR1 SGHTA and CDR2 FQGNSA. V was cut by 3 bases and J by 8 bases, with 10 bases left in between. This CDR3 is built from 12 residues. CDR3 sequence (DNA): TGTGCCAGCAGCTTCGGGGTTCGGGGCTACACCTTC. Its translation: CASSFGVRGYTF.

The chain has TRBV7-9 and TRBJ1-1; possible D gene TRBD1, 5 bases. The CDR3 totals 17 residues. Trimming took 0 bases from V and 4 from J, leaving 18 bases between them. The V gene's germline CDR1 is SEHNR and CDR2 FQNEAQ (reference sequence). CDR3 sequence (DNA): TGTGCCAGCAGCTTAGCGGGGGGGTGGTTCGCCTCCACTGAAGCTTTCTTT. Translated: CASSLAGGWFASTEAFF.

In this sample, this clonotype turned up once. The chain joins TRBV7-2 to TRBJ2-7, with 7 positions matching TRBD1. The CDR3 extends over 14 amino acids. Germline CDR1 reads SGHTA; CDR2 reads FQGNSA. The V segment lost 8 bases and the J segment 0 bases; nucleotides outside the gene matches: 7. CDR3 coding DNA: TGTGCCAGCCACGAGGGGGCCAGCTCCTACGAGCAGTACTTC. This encodes CASHEGASSYEQYF.

This clonotype was seen more than once but under ten times. The chain employs TRBV29-1 and TRBJ2-7, with a tentative D call TRBD2 (6 bases). V lost 5 bases to trimming and J lost 4 bases, with 15 bases between them. The CDR3 contains 13 residues. Germline CDR1 reads SQVTM; CDR2 reads ANQGSEA. The CDR3 DNA follows: TGCAGCGTTCGTAACGCCGGGGGTTACGAGCAGTACTTC. Encoded protein: CSVRNAGGYEQYF.

This clonotype was picked up a small number of times. This chain connects TRBV10-3 to TRBJ1-1; no clear D. Germline V gives CDR1 ENHRY, CDR2 SYGVKD. The CDR3 is made up of 16 amino acids. Between the trimmed V and J ends, which lost 4 bases and 1 base, there was a span of 16 bases. CDR3 coding DNA: TGTGCCATCAGTGGAATTAAGAATTCATGGAACACTGAAGCTTTCTTT. This sequence encodes CAISGIKNSWNTEAFF.

The chain combines TRBV10-3 with TRBJ2-2; D is unclear. From germline, CDR1 is ENHRY and CDR2 SYGVKD. This CDR3 comprises 13 residues. V shed 6 bases and J shed 0 bases, with 5 bases lying between them. The chain's CDR3 is CAIRDPNTGELFF. Written as DNA, the CDR3 is TGTGCCATCAGGGACCCGAACACCGGGGAGCTGTTTTTT.

The chain recombines TRBV3-1 with TRBJ2-5, with a tentative D call TRBD2 (5 bases). The CDR3 totals 14 residues. The V gene's germline CDR1 is LGHDT and CDR2 YNNKEL (reference sequence). Trimming pared 3 bases from V and 2 bases from J, leaving 10 bases between. The CDR3 coding sequence is TGTGCCAGCAGCCATGTACTAGTACAAGAGACCCAGTACTTC. This sequence encodes CASSHVLVQETQYF.

To note about this clonotype: At one end the junction does not follow the germline gene, possibly because of a read error. V is TRBV5-1 and J is TRBJ2-7; D may match TRBD1 or TRBD2 (5 bases each). The CDR3 sequence is 18 residues long. In germline, CDR1 is SGHRS, CDR2 YFSETQ. This CDR3 reads CAGSLGFRDHRRAYEQYF. DNA of the CDR3: TGCGCCGGCAGCTTGGGCTTCCGGGATCACAGGAGAGCCTACGAGCAGTACTTC.

The chain recombines TRBV5-1 with TRBJ2-1; the match to TRBD2 covers 7 bases. Per the germline V gene, CDR1 is SGHRS and CDR2 is YFSETQ. The CDR3 has 15 residues. V trimming: 4 bases; J trimming: 6 bases; junction bases outside the gene matches: 10. The CDR3 nucleotides read TGCGCCAGCAGCCTCAACCGGGGGGATAGCAATGAGCAGTTCTTC. Amino acids: CASSLNRGDSNEQFF.

This clonotype occurred a few times. V and J are TRBV7-2 and TRBJ2-1, with TRBD2 as a possible D gene (5 bases). This CDR3 contains 17 residues. CDR1 is SGHTA, CDR2 FQGNSA, per germline. The V end lost 4 bases, the J end lost 2 bases, and 18 bases lay between the germline ends. CDR3 loop: CASSSQPGRGTYNEQFF. The CDR3 DNA reads TGTGCCAGCAGCTCACAACCCGGACGGGGAACCTACAATGAGCAGTTCTTC.

This clonotype was observed at least ten times. The rearrangement links TRBV4-1 to TRBJ2-3, with TRBD1 identical over 8 bases. Germline loops: CDR1 MGHRA, CDR2 YSYEKL. This CDR3 spans 15 amino acids. Trimming removed 4 bases from V and 1 base from J; junction bases left unmatched: 4. CDR3 loop: CASSRGQGGTDTQYF. Written as DNA, the CDR3 is TGCGCCAGCAGCCGAGGACAGGGAGGCACAGATACGCAGTATTTT.

The chain combines TRBV5-1 with TRBJ2-1, with D tentatively TRBD1 (6 bases). Trimming took 4 bases from V and 5 from J, leaving 16 bases between them. CDR1 is SGHRS, CDR2 YFSETQ, per germline. CDR3 length equals 15 residues. As DNA, the CDR3 is TGCGCCAGCAGCGCGGACAGCCAACCGGACAATGAGCAGTTCTTC. It translates to CASSADSQPDNEQFF.

As to this clonotype: This sequence may be a read error, since a much larger clone differs from it by one base. The chain is built from TRBV29-1 and TRBJ2-3, with no clear D. The CDR3 has 13 amino acids. Germline V CDR1 and CDR2: SQVTM, ANQGSEA. V gave up 7 bases and J gave up 0 bases, with 11 bases separating them. CDR3 sequence: CSAVSVSTDTQYF. CDR3 sequence (DNA): TGCAGCGCTGTAAGTGTTAGCACAGATACGCAGTATTTT.

This chain connects TRBV27 to TRBJ2-4; 7 nucleotides agree with TRBD1. V was clipped by 8 bases and J by 1 base; unmatched bases: 11. CDR1 is MNHEY, CDR2 SMNVEV, per germline (reference sequence). The CDR3 is 16 residues long. CDR3 in amino acids: CASGALQGQAKNIQYF. For the CDR3, the DNA is TGTGCCAGCGGTGCCTTACAGGGGCAGGCCAAAAACATTCAGTACTTC.

This clonotype was counted at least ten times. CDR3 in DNA: TGTGCCAGCATTAGGGACACCCGTTCAGATACGCAGTATTTT. Its translation is CASIRDTRSDTQYF. The V call is TRBV6-5, the J call TRBJ2-3, with D possibly TRBD1 on 6 matching bases. Looked up from germline, CDR1 is MNHEY and CDR2 is SVGAGI. The CDR3 spans 14 residues. Trimming left V 7 bases short and J 4 bases short, with 15 bases between.

Remarks on this clonotype: The junction and the germline gene differ at one end; a read error may be behind it. The chain joins TRBV20-1 to TRBJ1-2; D is possibly TRBD1 (6 bases). Per the germline V gene, CDR1 is DFQATT and CDR2 is SNEGSKA (reference sequence). The CDR3 totals 13 residues. CDR3 sequence: CSSRGESYYGYTF. CDR3 bases: TGCAGTTCTAGGGGGGAGTCTTACTATGGCTACACCTTC.

The sample holds a few counts of this clonotype. The gene calls are TRBV12-3 or TRBV12-4 and TRBJ1-1; D call uncertain. V was trimmed by 7 bases and J by 8 bases, leaving 11 bases between them. This CDR3 has 11 amino acids. This CDR3 reads CASTAAGEAFF. The CDR3 coding sequence is TGTGCCAGCACTGCTGCCGGGGAAGCTTTCTTT.

The table lists this clonotype with a few counts. V and J are TRBV7-2 and TRBJ2-2, with 7 bases that match TRBD2. The V gene end was trimmed by 2 bases and the J gene end by 3 bases; junction bases not matched to a gene: 6. Germline values: CDR1 SGHTA, CDR2 FQGNSA. The CDR3 extends over 16 amino acids. Written as DNA, the CDR3 is TGTGCCAGCAGCTTACCCACTAGCGTTGACACCGGGGAGCTGTTTTTT. Its protein is CASSLPTSVDTGELFF. Using reference TRBV7-2 and TRBJ2-2 for the parts outside the CDR3, the full variable domain is GAGVSQSPSNKVTEKGKDVELRCDPISGHTALYWYRQSLGQGLEFLIYFQGNSAPDKSGLPSDRFSAERTGGSVSTLTIQRTQQEDSAVYLCASSLPTSVDTGELFFGEGSRLTVL.

The genes are TRBV7-2 and TRBJ2-7; D may be TRBD1 (6 bases). Near its end, the DNA agrees better with TRBJ2-5, so the J call may be wrong. The CDR3 spans 15 residues. The germline V gene has CDR1 SGHTA and CDR2 FQGNSA. CDR3 protein: CTSSLPQGPKETQYF. CDR3 DNA: TGTACCAGCAGCTTACCACAGGGACCTAAGGAGACCCAGTACTTC.

This clonotype appeared a few times. V is TRBV29-1 and J is TRBJ2-1; 7 nucleotides agree with TRBD2. J gave up 3 bases and V 0 bases, and 5 bases lay outside the gene matches. CDR3 length: 15 amino acids. The V gene's germline CDR1 is SQVTM and CDR2 ANQGSEA. CDR3 sequence (DNA): TGCAGCGTTGAAGATAGCCTAGCGGTCTACAATGAGCAGTTCTTC. It codes for CSVEDSLAVYNEQFF.

The chain couples TRBV20-1 to TRBJ2-7; maybe TRBD2 (5 bases). CDR1 and CDR2 from the germline V gene are DFQATT and SNEGSKA (reference sequence). Trimming removed 0 bases from V and 3 bases from J, with 9 bases in between. CDR3 length equals 13 residues. CDR3 residues: CSARERVYYEQYF. Written as DNA, the CDR3 is TGCAGTGCTAGAGAGAGGGTTTACTACGAGCAGTACTTC.